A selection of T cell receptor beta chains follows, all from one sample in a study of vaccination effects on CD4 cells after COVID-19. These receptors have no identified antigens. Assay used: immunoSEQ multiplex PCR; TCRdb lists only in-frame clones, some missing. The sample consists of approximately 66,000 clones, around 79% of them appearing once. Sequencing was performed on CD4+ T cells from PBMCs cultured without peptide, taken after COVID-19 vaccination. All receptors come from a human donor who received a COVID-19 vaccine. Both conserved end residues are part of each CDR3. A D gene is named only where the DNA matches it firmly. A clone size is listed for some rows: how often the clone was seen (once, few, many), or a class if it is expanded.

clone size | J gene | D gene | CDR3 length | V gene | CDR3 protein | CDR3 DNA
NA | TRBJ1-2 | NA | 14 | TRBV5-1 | CASSLVSANYGYTF | TGCGCCAGCAGCTTGGTGTCAGCTAACTATGGCTACACCTTC
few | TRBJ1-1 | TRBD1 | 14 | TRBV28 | CASSLPGGNTEAFF | TGTGCCAGCAGTCTCCCAGGGGGGAACACTGAAGCTTTCTTT
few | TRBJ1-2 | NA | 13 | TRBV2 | CASMEGANYGYTF | TGTGCCAGCATGGAGGGAGCTAACTATGGCTACACCTTC
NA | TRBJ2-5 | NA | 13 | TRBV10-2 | CASSLLRGETQYF | TGCGCCAGCAGTCTTTTGAGGGGAGAGACCCAGTACTTC
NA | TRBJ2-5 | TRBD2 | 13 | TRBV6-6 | CASRFSGVETQYF | TGTGCCAGCAGGTTTAGCGGGGTCGAGACCCAGTACTTC
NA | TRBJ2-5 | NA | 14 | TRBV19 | CASSVAATVETQYF | TGTGCCAGTAGTGTAGCCGCTACCGTGGAGACCCAGTACTTC
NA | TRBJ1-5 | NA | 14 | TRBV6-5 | CASKGALPNQPQHF | TGTGCCAGCAAAGGAGCGCTTCCCAATCAGCCCCAGCATTTT
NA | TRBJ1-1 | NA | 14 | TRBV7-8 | CASSLESRYSEAFF | TGTGCCAGCAGCTTAGAAAGTCGGTACAGCGAAGCTTTCTTT
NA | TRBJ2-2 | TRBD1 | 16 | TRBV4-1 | CASSQFRDRGTGELFF | TGCGCCAGCAGCCAATTCCGGGACAGGGGCACCGGGGAGCTGTTTTTT
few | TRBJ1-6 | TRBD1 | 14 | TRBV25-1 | CASTPTGGDSPLHF | TGTGCCAGCACCCCCACAGGGGGAGACTCACCCCTCCACTTT
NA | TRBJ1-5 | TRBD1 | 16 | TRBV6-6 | CASSYGTGVSNQPQHF | TGTGCCAGCAGTTACGGGACAGGGGTTAGCAATCAGCCCCAGCATTTT
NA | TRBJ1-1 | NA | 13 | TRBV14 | CASSLAGVTEAFF | TGTGCCAGCAGCCTAGCAGGGGTCACTGAAGCTTTCTTT
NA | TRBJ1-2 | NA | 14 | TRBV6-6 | CASSSQGANYGYTF | TGTGCCAGCAGTTCCCAGGGAGCTAACTATGGCTACACCTTC
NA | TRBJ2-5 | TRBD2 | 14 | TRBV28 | CASKTLGGTETQYF | TGTGCCAGCAAAACTCTGGGGGGGACCGAGACCCAGTACTTC
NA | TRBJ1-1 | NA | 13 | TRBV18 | CASSPSGRTEAFF | TGTGCCAGCTCACCATCCGGGCGGACTGAAGCTTTCTTT
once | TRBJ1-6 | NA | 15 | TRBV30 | CAWTPSRGSNSPLHF | TGTGCCTGGACTCCAAGTCGGGGTTCCAATTCACCCCTCCACTTT
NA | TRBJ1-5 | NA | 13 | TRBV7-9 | CASSLSPDQPQHF | TGTGCCAGCAGCTTAAGTCCTGATCAGCCCCAGCATTTT
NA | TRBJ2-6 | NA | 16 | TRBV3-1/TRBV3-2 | CASSQDRGAGANVLTF | TGTGCCAGCAGCCAAGATCGCGGGGCTGGGGCCAACGTCCTGACTTTC
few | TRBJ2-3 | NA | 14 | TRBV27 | CASSSGGITDTQYF | TGTGCCAGCAGCTCTGGGGGGATCACAGATACGCAGTATTTT
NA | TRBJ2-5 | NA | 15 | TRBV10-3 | CAISESAGSRETQYF | TGTGCCATCAGTGAGTCGGCAGGGTCCCGAGAGACCCAGTACTTC
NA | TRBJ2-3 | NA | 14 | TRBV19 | CASTPGHSTDTQYF | TGTGCCAGTACTCCGGGACACAGCACAGATACGCAGTATTTT
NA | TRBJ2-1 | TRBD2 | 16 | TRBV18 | CASSPPGSGTYNEQFF | TGTGCCAGCTCACCACCGGGTAGCGGGACCTACAATGAGCAGTTCTTC
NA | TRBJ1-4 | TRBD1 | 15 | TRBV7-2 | CASSLVHRGQEKLFF | TGTGCCAGCAGCTTAGTTCACAGGGGGCAGGAAAAACTGTTTTTT
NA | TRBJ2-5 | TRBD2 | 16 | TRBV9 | CASSVGAGGRPETQYF | TGTGCCAGCAGCGTAGGGGCGGGGGGGCGACCAGAGACCCAGTACTTC
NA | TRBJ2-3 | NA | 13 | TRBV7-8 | CASSLGLSSAQYF | TGTGCCAGCAGCTTAGGTCTGTCCTCTGCGCAGTATTTT
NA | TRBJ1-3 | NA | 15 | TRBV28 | CASSLPGDSGNTIYF | TGTGCCAGCAGTTTACCGGGGGACTCTGGAAACACCATATATTTT
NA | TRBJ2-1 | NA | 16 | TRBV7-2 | CASSVAVGGAYNEQFF | TGTGCCAGCAGCGTAGCAGTGGGGGGGGCTTACAATGAGCAGTTCTTC
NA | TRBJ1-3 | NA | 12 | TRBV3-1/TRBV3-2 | CASSLGGHTIYF | TGTGCCAGCAGCCTGGGGGGGCACACCATATATTTT
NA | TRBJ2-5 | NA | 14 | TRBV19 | CASSPPTGQETQYF | TGTGCCAGTAGTCCGCCGACAGGTCAAGAGACCCAGTACTTC
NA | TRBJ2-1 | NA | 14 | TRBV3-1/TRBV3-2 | CASSQGLDYNEQFF | TGTGCCAGCAGCCAGGGCCTAGATTACAATGAGCAGTTCTTC
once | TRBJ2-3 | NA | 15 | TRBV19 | CASSIGTEIFDTQYF | TGTGCCAGTAGTATAGGGACAGAGATCTTTGATACGCAGTATTTT
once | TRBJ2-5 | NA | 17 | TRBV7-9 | CASSPRLSGPDPETQYF | TGTGCCAGCAGCCCCCGGCTATCGGGCCCGGACCCAGAGACCCAGTACTTC
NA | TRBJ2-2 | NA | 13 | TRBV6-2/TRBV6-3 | CASSYDSAGELFF | TGTGCCAGCAGTTACGACAGCGCCGGGGAGCTGTTTTTT
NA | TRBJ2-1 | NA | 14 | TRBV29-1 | CSVRWGVVSNEQFF | TGCAGCGTTCGTTGGGGGGTCGTTAGCAATGAGCAGTTCTTC
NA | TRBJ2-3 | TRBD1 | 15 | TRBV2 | CASNRQGASTDTQYF | TGTGCCAGCAACCGACAGGGGGCTAGCACAGATACGCAGTATTTT
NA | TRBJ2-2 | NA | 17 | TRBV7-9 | CASPISDSDTNTGELFF | TGTGCCAGCCCCATATCTGACAGTGACACCAACACCGGGGAGCTGTTTTTT
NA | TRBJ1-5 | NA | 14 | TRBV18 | CASSPGSINQPQHF | TGTGCCAGCTCACCTGGATCCATAAATCAGCCCCAGCATTTT
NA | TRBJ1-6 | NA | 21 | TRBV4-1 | CASSQGPLLDWVRSYNSPLHF | TGCGCCAGCAGCCAAGGACCCCTTCTGGACTGGGTTAGGTCCTATAATTCACCCCTCCACTTT
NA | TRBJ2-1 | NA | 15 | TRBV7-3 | CASSLNRDTYNEQFF | TGTGCCAGCAGCTTAAACCGGGACACTTACAATGAGCAGTTCTTC
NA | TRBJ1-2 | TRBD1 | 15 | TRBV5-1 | CASSSRQGGNYGYTF | TGCGCCAGCAGCTCGAGACAGGGAGGAAACTATGGCTACACCTTC
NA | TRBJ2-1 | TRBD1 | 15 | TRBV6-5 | CASSSPGQGAYEQFF | TGTGCCAGCAGTTCACCGGGACAGGGGGCGTATGAGCAGTTCTTC
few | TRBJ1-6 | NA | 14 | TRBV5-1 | CASTRGGDYSPLHF | TGCGCCAGCACCCGGGGGGGCGATTATTCACCCCTCCACTTT
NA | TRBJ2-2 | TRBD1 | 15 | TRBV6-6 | CASSYKGQLTGELFF | TGTGCCAGCAGTTACAAGGGACAGTTGACCGGGGAGCTGTTTTTT
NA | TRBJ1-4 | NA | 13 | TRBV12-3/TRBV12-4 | CASSFGTPGKLFF | TGTGCCAGCAGTTTTGGGACCCCGGGAAAACTGTTTTTT
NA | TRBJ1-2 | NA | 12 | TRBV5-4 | CASSLEGYGYTF | TGTGCCAGCAGCTTGGAGGGCTATGGCTACACCTTC
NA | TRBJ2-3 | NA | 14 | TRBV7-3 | CASSSRAGKDTQYF | TGTGCCAGCAGCTCCCGGGCGGGGAAAGATACGCAGTATTTT
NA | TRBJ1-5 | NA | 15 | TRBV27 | CASRPVDRINQPQHF | TGTGCCAGCAGACCCGTTGACAGAATCAATCAGCCCCAGCATTTT
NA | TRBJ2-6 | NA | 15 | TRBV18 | CASSPELSGANVLTF | TGTGCCAGCTCACCTGAGCTCTCTGGGGCCAACGTCCTGACTTTC
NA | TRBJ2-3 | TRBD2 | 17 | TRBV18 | CASSPSLAGAHTDTQYF | TGTGCCAGCTCACCGTCCCTAGCGGGGGCCCACACAGATACGCAGTATTTT
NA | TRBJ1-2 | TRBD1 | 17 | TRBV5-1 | CATSPGDRGKYNYGYTF | TGCGCCACCTCGCCCGGAGACAGGGGAAAATATAACTATGGCTACACCTTC
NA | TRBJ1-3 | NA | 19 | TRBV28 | CASSPSGVRRATSGNTIYF | TGTGCCAGCAGCCCTTCGGGAGTTCGCAGGGCCACCTCTGGAAACACCATATATTTT
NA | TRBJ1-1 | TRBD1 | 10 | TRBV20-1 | CSAGQGQAFF | TGCAGTGCTGGACAGGGTCAGGCTTTCTTT
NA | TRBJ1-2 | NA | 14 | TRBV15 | CATSRDFGGYGYTF | TGTGCCACCAGCAGAGATTTCGGGGGCTATGGCTACACCTTC
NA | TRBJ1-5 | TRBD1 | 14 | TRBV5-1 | CASSPTGPNQPQHF | TGCGCCAGCAGCCCGACAGGGCCCAATCAGCCCCAGCATTTT
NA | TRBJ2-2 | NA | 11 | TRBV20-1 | CSASRSGELFF | TGCAGTGCTAGTCGGTCCGGGGAGCTGTTTTTT
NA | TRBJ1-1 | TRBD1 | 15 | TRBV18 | CASSPRADRDTEAFF | TGTGCCAGCTCACCGCGAGCGGACAGGGACACTGAAGCTTTCTTT
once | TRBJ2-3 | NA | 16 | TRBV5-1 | CASSESPRADGDTQYF | TGCGCCAGCAGCGAATCCCCGAGGGCAGATGGAGATACGCAGTATTTT
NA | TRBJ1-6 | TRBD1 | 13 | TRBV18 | CASVDRTNSPLHF | TGTGCCAGCGTGGACAGGACTAATTCACCCCTCCACTTT
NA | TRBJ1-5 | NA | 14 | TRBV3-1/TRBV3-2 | CASSQDRRNQPQHF | TGTGCCAGCAGCCAAGATAGGCGAAATCAGCCCCAGCATTTT